These 7 T cell receptor beta chains were sequenced from one sample in a study of cytomegalovirus exposure and HLA in healthy donors. In the PCR, 60 Vbeta and 13 Jbeta primers were used. Sequencing used immunoSEQ multiplex PCR; TCRdb keeps in-frame clones, though not all of them. The table records approximately 120,000 clones, 60% to 75% of them present only once. The sample comprised PBMCs. The source is a woman in her fifties or sixties in good health and CMV-seropositive.

The chain carries TRBV7-8 and TRBJ2-7; 7 nucleotides align to TRBD1. Germline V gene data show CDR1 as SGHVS and CDR2 as FQNEAQ. The CDR3 contains 15 residues. V shed 3 bases and J 4 bases; nucleotides not matched to a gene: 9. Written as DNA, the CDR3 is TGTGCCAGCAGCTTCCGACAGGGCGCCCTTTACGAGCAGTACTTC. This codes for CASSFRQGALYEQYF.

This chain joins TRBV2 and TRBJ2-5, with D maybe TRBD2 (5 bases). Germline CDR1 SNHLY, CDR2 FYNNEI. V was pared by 4 bases and J by 7 bases, with 10 bases between. The CDR3 sequence is 12 residues long. CDR3 protein: CASSGTFSTQYF. The CDR3 coding sequence is TGTGCCAGCAGTGGGACTTTTTCGACCCAGTACTTC.

The chain joins TRBV5-4 to TRBJ1-1, with 7 bases aligning to TRBD1. CDR3 length equals 14 residues. Germline assignment: CDR1 SGHNT and CDR2 YYREEE (reference sequence). Trimming at V came to 4 bases and at J to 1 base, leaving 4 bases not matched to a gene. The CDR3 is CASSLGTANTEAFF. The CDR3 DNA sequence: TGTGCCAGCAGCCTAGGGACAGCGAACACTGAAGCTTTCTTT.

This chain joins TRBV6-1 and TRBJ1-2, with 7 bases that match TRBD1. CDR1 is MNHNS and CDR2 is SASEGT in the germline V gene. This CDR3 has 12 residues. With V trimmed by 8 bases and J by 9 bases, 9 bases remained unmatched. CDR3 coding DNA: TGTGCCAGCTTGGCAGGGGGTAACAGCTACACCTTC. It translates to CASLAGGNSYTF.

The rearrangement uses TRBV5-8 and TRBJ2-5; 7 nucleotides align to TRBD1. The trim removed 4 bases at V and 4 bases at J, leaving 7 bases unmatched. CDR3 length equals 14 residues. Germline V CDR1 and CDR2: SGHTS, YDEGEE. CDR3 in amino acids: CASSRDRVRETQYF. The CDR3 bases are TGTGCCAGCAGCCGTGACAGGGTCCGAGAGACCCAGTACTTC.

This clone was seen once. The chain employs TRBV6-1 and TRBJ2-1, with D possibly being TRBD1 (5 bases). V dropped 7 bases and J dropped 9 bases, with 13 bases sitting between them. The germline gives CDR1 MNHNS, CDR2 SASEGT. The CDR3 extends over 12 amino acids. The CDR3 DNA follows: TGTGCCAGCACCCTGATGGGGCGTGAGCAGTTCTTC. It translates to CASTLMGREQFF.

This rearrangement joins TRBV5-6 to TRBJ2-3; 9 bases align to TRBD1. The CDR3 is made up of 13 amino acids. The germline gives CDR1 SGHDT, CDR2 YYEEEE. V trimming: 4 bases; J trimming: 8 bases; junction bases outside the gene matches: 5. The CDR3 nucleotides read TGTGCCAGCAGCGGGGACAGGGACGGTACGCAGTATTTT. This gives the protein CASSGDRDGTQYF.